The entry below gives a single TCR beta chain sequence along with its context. Total RNA, at least 6 micrograms per sample, came from PBMCs. These data come from a study of blood T cells in healthy people across ages. A sample-barcoded 5' primer and a J-beta primer mix were used in a second PCR of roughly 7 to 11 cycles. TCRdb recomputed calls from the 5' RACE reads with MiXCR, one row per CDR3 protein. Among around 1,600,000 distinct CDR3 sequences listed, 40% to 45% were seen once. Germline V gene data show CDR1 as SEHNR and CDR2 as FQNEAQ (reference sequence). The J segment lost 11 bases and the V segment lost 1 base, leaving 9 bases of the junction unmatched. This CDR3 contains 14 residues.

The origin of this receptor is a woman aged 18-29 years in good health. Sequences were obtained from blood. The chain recombines TRBV7-9 with TRBJ1-2; 8 nucleotides agree with TRBD1. The CDR3 is CASSLDQGAGGYTF. For the CDR3, the DNA is TGTGCCAGCAGCTTAGATCAGGGGGCGGGCGGTTACACCTTC.